This is a list of T cell receptor beta chains from one sample in a study of T cells after posttransplantation cyclophosphamide. Sequencing was performed with immunoSEQ multiplex PCR; in TCRdb, only in-frame clones are kept and a portion is missing. Recorded here are 30,000 or so clones, none singletons. Material for sequencing was PBMCs. These receptors were collected from a woman aged 30 to 39 in good health and a related stem cell transplant donor. Both conserved end residues are part of each CDR3. The D gene is left open where the match is weak. Clone size is not always given. Where it is, it says once, few, many or a class for expanded clones.

d_call j_call clone_size v_call cdr3_nt cdr3_aa
TRBD1 TRBJ2-4 many TRBV2 TGTGCCAGCGGGGAAGACAGGGTTATGAACATTCAGTACTTC CASGEDRVMNIQYF
TRBD1 TRBJ1-2 many TRBV10-1 TGCGCCAGCACAAACAGGGGTTACTATGGCTACACCTTC CASTNRGYYGYTF
TRBD1 TRBJ2-7 many TRBV19 TGTGCCAGTAGTATTTTCTCCGGGACAGTCCCCTACGAGCAGTACTTC CASSIFSGTVPYEQYF
TRBD1 TRBJ2-7 . TRBV18 TGTGCCAGCTCACCATCACGGACAGGACGCGAGCAGTACTTC CASSPSRTGREQYF
. TRBJ1-2 . TRBV29-1 TGCAGCGTTGTCCTGTCGGACTATGGCTACACCTTC CSVVLSDYGYTF
. TRBJ1-2 few TRBV19 TGTGCCAGTAGTAGGACTGCGCCCTATGGCTACACCTTC CASSRTAPYGYTF
. TRBJ1-1 many TRBV6-5 TGTGCCAGCAGCCCCGGGACTCACACTGAAGCTTTCTTT CASSPGTHTEAFF
. TRBJ1-2 many TRBV7-2 TGTGCCAGCAGCTTACAGGACAGCTATGGCTACACCTTC CASSLQDSYGYTF
. TRBJ2-2 many TRBV19 TGTGCCAGTAGTACGCAGGGGGGCACCGGGGAGCTGTTTTTT CASSTQGGTGELFF
. TRBJ2-3 . TRBV4-3 TGCGCCAGCAGCCGCGGCGGGGTGACCACCACAGATACGCAGTATTTT CASSRGGVTTTDTQYF
TRBD2 TRBJ2-1 many TRBV11-2 TGTGCCAGCAGCCGTCCCGGCGGGGGAGGGGATGAGCAGTTCTTC CASSRPGGGGDEQFF
TRBD2 TRBJ2-5 few TRBV11-2 TGTGCCAGCAGCACAAATAGCGGGGAACAAGAGCCCCAGTACTTC CASSTNSGEQEPQYF
TRBD1 TRBJ2-7 many TRBV5-1 TGCGCCAGCAGCTTGGGCTCTTCGGACAGGGGCCTCTACGAGCAGTACTTC CASSLGSSDRGLYEQYF
. TRBJ2-3 few TRBV5-4 TGTGCCAGCAGCTGGGCTCAGGGAACAGATACGCAGTATTTT CASSWAQGTDTQYF
. TRBJ1-5 many TRBV27 TGTGCCACTTACAGGGTCGGGTTGGATCAGCCCCAGCATTTT CATYRVGLDQPQHF
. TRBJ2-7 many TRBV12-3/TRBV12-4 TGTGCCAGCAGCCCGTCCTACGAGCAGTACTTC CASSPSYEQYF
TRBD1 TRBJ2-5 many TRBV7-2 TGTGCCAGCAGCTTAGGAAAGGGGGCCAGTGAGACCCAGTACTTC CASSLGKGASETQYF
. TRBJ1-2 many TRBV30 TGTGCCTGGAGCCGGACAGTTGATACTAACTATGGCTACACCTTC CAWSRTVDTNYGYTF
TRBD2 TRBJ2-1 many TRBV7-8 TGTGCCAGCAGCCGGGGACTAGCGGGCGGTGCGAATGAGCAGTTCTTC CASSRGLAGGANEQFF
TRBD1 TRBJ1-1 many TRBV12-3/TRBV12-4 TGTGCCAGCAGTTCCTCCCGGACAGGGGCGACTGAAGCTTTCTTT CASSSSRTGATEAFF
TRBD2 TRBJ2-1 many TRBV27 TGTGCCAGCAGTTTACTAGCGGGGAAGGATGAGCAGTTCTTC CASSLLAGKDEQFF
TRBD2 TRBJ2-7 . TRBV30 TGTGCCTGGAGTGTTCGGCGGGGGGGCCCCTACGAGCAGTACTTC CAWSVRRGGPYEQYF
. TRBJ2-6 . TRBV5-7 TGTGCCAGCAGCTTCGGGGCCAGGGGATCTGGGGCCAACGTCCTGACTTTC CASSFGARGSGANVLTF
. TRBJ1-6 many TRBV2 TGTGCCAGCAGTGAAAGGGGGGGCGCTGCCAATTCACCCCTCCACTTT CASSERGGAANSPLHF
TRBD1 TRBJ2-7 many TRBV6-2/TRBV6-3 TGTGCCAGCAGTTACTTAACAGGGGAGTTCTCCTACGAGCAGTACTTC CASSYLTGEFSYEQYF
. TRBJ2-7 many TRBV6-2/TRBV6-3 TGTGCCAGCAGTTACGAGACAGCGAATGTCTACGAGCAGTACTTC CASSYETANVYEQYF
TRBD1 TRBJ2-2 . TRBV5-1 TGCGCCAGCAGCTTCCGGGACAGGGGAAATCCCGGGGAGCTGTTTTTT CASSFRDRGNPGELFF
TRBD1 TRBJ1-4 few TRBV30 TGTGCCTGGAGTTTTCGGACAGGGGGGCGGGTGTATGAAAAACTGTTTTTT CAWSFRTGGRVYEKLFF
TRBD2 TRBJ2-3 few TRBV27 TGTGCCAGCAGTTTTGCTGGGGGGGAGGATACGCAGTATTTT CASSFAGGEDTQYF
. TRBJ1-1 many TRBV18 TGTGCCAGCTCACGTGGGGGACAAATGAACACTGAAGCTTTCTTT CASSRGGQMNTEAFF
TRBD1 TRBJ1-1 . TRBV9 TGTGCCAGCAGCGAGGCCCCCCGGACAGGGAACACTGAAGCTTTCTTT CASSEAPRTGNTEAFF
TRBD2 TRBJ2-7 many TRBV5-8 TGTGCCAGCAGCTTGGGTCCGGGGGGTGTGTGGTACTTC CASSLGPGGVWYF